The 27 T cell receptor beta chains presented below share a single source sample, sequenced in a study of radiotherapy plus CTLA-4 blockade in lung cancer. The method was immunoSEQ multiplex PCR; TCRdb's version includes in-frame clones alone and lacks a portion of them. The table shows about 100,000 clones, with about 80% occurring only once. Sequenced here: peripheral blood, sampled from a patient treated with radiotherapy plus ipilimumab. Receptors were obtained from a human donor with non-small cell lung cancer who had stable disease on radiotherapy plus ipilimumab.

The sample holds one count of this clone. This chain joins TRBV9 and TRBJ2-2; D uncertain. The CDR3 totals 16 residues. V lost 3 bases to trimming and J lost 0 bases, with 12 bases between them. The germline CDR1 and CDR2 sequences are SGDLS and YYNGEE. CDR3 bases: TGTGCCAGCAGCGCCACAGTTCACGCGAACACCGGGGAGCTGTTTTTT. This gives the protein CASSATVHANTGELFF.

The chain uses TRBV28 and TRBJ1-5; D is uncertain. CDR1 is MDHEN, CDR2 SYDVKM, per germline. Deletions cut 5 bases from V and 4 bases from J, with 3 bases between. This CDR3 has 11 amino acids. The CDR3 DNA reads TGTGCCAGCAGTGTGAATCAGCCCCAGCATTTT. Amino acids: CASSVNQPQHF.

The table lists this clone with a count of one. This chain connects TRBV15 to TRBJ1-5; D ambiguous. V dropped 6 bases and J dropped 0 bases, with 12 bases sitting between them. The CDR3 is 15 residues long. Germline V gene sequence: CDR1 LNHNV, CDR2 YYDKDF (reference sequence). CDR3 nucleotides: TGTGCCACCAGTCAAGACGGGGATAGCAATCAGCCCCAGCATTTT. This translates into CATSQDGDSNQPQHF.

The chain links TRBV19 to TRBJ2-1; a possible D gene is TRBD2 (6 bases). In germline, CDR1 is LNHDA, CDR2 SQIVND (reference sequence). V was cut by 6 bases and J by 7 bases, with 13 bases left in between. The CDR3 has 13 residues. CDR3 sequence reads: CASSRDWFNEQFF. CDR3 sequence (DNA): TGTGCCAGTAGCCGGGACTGGTTTAATGAGCAGTTCTTC.

The chain links TRBV7-9 to TRBJ1-2; a weak D match, TRBD1 (5 bases). The CDR3 sequence is 13 residues long. Trimming removed 8 bases from V and 3 bases from J, with 13 bases in between. CDR1 is SEHNR and CDR2 is FQNEAQ in the germline V gene (reference sequence). The CDR3 is CASGRGVDYGYTF. The CDR3 DNA sequence: TGTGCCAGCGGCCGGGGGGTGGACTATGGCTACACCTTC.

On this clone: The junction shows a germline mismatch at one end, possibly a read error. The J gene is TRBJ2-1, the V gene TRBV7-3; perhaps TRBD1 as D (5 bases). CDR1 and CDR2 (germline): SGHTA, FQGTGA. The length of the CDR3 is 13 residues. CDR3 coding DNA: TGTGCCAGCGGCTTGGGGCTGTACAATGAGCAGTTCTTC. Protein product: CASGLGLYNEQFF. The full variable domain, completed using reference TRBV7-3 and TRBJ2-1, is GAGVSQTPSNKVTEKGKYVELRCDPISGHTALYWYRQSLGQGPEFLIYFQGTGAADDSGLPNDRFFAVRPEGSVSTLKIQRTERGDSAVYLCASGLGLYNEQFFGPGTRLTVL.

The rearrangement uses TRBV28 and TRBJ1-5; perhaps TRBD1 as D (6 bases). With 7 bases removed from V and 6 bases from J, the gap between germline ends came to 13 bases. The germline V gene has CDR1 MDHEN and CDR2 SYDVKM. This CDR3 spans 13 amino acids. The chain's CDR3 is CASIGGGLQPQHF. DNA of the CDR3: TGTGCCAGCATAGGTGGGGGGCTTCAGCCCCAGCATTTT. Variable domain in full (rest from reference TRBV28 and TRBJ1-5): DVKVTQSSRYLVKRTGEKVFLECVQDMDHENMFWYRQDPGLGLRLIYFSYDVKMKEKGDIPEGYSVSREKKERFSLILESASTNQTSMYLCASIGGGLQPQHFGDGTRLSIL.

This clone was found once. The CDR3 coding sequence is TGCGCCAGCAGTGAGTCAGGGGGTCAGCCCCAGCATTTT. Protein sequence: CASSESGGQPQHF. The rearrangement joins TRBV10-1 to TRBJ1-5, with a tentative D call TRBD1 (6 bases). Germline loops: CDR1 WNHNN, CDR2 SYGVQD (reference sequence). Trimming cost V 0 bases and J 6 bases, with 6 bases left between them. There are 13 residues in the CDR3.

The chain combines TRBV28 with TRBJ2-7, with D uncertain. The CDR3 contains 15 residues. Per germline, CDR1 MDHEN and CDR2 SYDVKM. V dropped 6 bases and J dropped 2 bases, with 17 bases sitting between them. The CDR3 DNA reads as TGTGCCAGCAGCCCGACTTCGACCCGAACCTACGAGCAGTACTTC. Residues: CASSPTSTRTYEQYF.

The table lists this clone with a few counts. The chain has TRBV5-1 and TRBJ1-6; a possible D gene is TRBD1 (5 bases). Germline V gene sequence: CDR1 SGHRS, CDR2 YFSETQ. This CDR3 is 14 amino acids long. Trimming left V 2 bases short and J 5 bases short, with 8 bases between. CDR3 sequence reads: CASSLLGDNSPLHF. In DNA, the CDR3 is TGCGCCAGCAGCTTATTAGGGGATAATTCACCCCTCCACTTT. Using reference TRBV5-1 and TRBJ1-6 for the parts outside the CDR3, the full variable domain is KAGVTQTPRYLIKTRGQQVTLSCSPISGHRSVSWYQQTPGQGLQFLFEYFSETQRNKGNFPGRFSGRQFSNSRSEMNVSTLELGDSALYLCASSLLGDNSPLHFGNGTRLTVT.

CDR3 sequence reads: CASSERGDRVHNQPQHF. Written as DNA, the CDR3 is TGTGCCAGCAGTGAGAGGGGGGACAGGGTGCACAATCAGCCCCAGCATTTT. The chain is built from TRBV6-1 and TRBJ1-5; 9 bases fit TRBD1. The CDR3 is made up of 17 amino acids. The V gene end was trimmed by 3 bases and the J gene end by 3 bases; junction bases not matched to a gene: 9. Germline V gene data show CDR1 as MNHNS and CDR2 as SASEGT.

The CDR3 reads CASSLGGNSPLHF. For the CDR3, the DNA is TGTGCCAGCAGCTTAGGGGGTAATTCACCCCTCCACTTT. The chain uses TRBV11-2 and TRBJ1-6, with D uncertain. V dropped 1 base and J dropped 6 bases, with 4 bases sitting between them. The germline CDR1 and CDR2 sequences are SGHAT and FQNNGV. This CDR3 is 13 amino acids long. Combining the CDR3 with reference TRBV11-2 and TRBJ1-6 gives the whole variable domain EAGVAQSPRYKIIEKRQSVAFWCNPISGHATLYWYQQILGQGPKLLIQFQNNGVVDDSQLPKDRFSAERLKGVDSTLKIQPAKLEDSAVYLCASSLGGNSPLHFGNGTRLTVT.

The chain uses TRBV5-5 and TRBJ1-4; D ambiguous. Germline-derived CDR1 and CDR2 are SGHKS and YYEKEE (reference sequence). V lost 3 bases, J lost 5 bases, and 17 bases lay in between. The CDR3 consists of 16 residues. The CDR3 region is CASSSRGLNQNEKLFF. Written as DNA, the CDR3 is TGTGCCAGCAGCTCCCGAGGGTTAAATCAAAATGAAAAACTGTTTTTT.

The chain uses TRBV6-5 and TRBJ1-6; D is possibly TRBD1 (5 bases). V lost 5 bases and J 6 bases, leaving 11 bases between the germline ends. CDR3 size: 14 residues. CDR1 and CDR2 from the germline V gene are MNHEY and SVGAGI. The CDR3 protein is CASSTRDGNSPLHF. The CDR3 bases are TGTGCCAGCAGTACCCGGGACGGTAATTCACCCCTCCACTTT.

V is TRBV6-1 and J is TRBJ2-2; the D call may be TRBD1 or TRBD2 (5 bases each). The V end lost 5 bases, the J end lost 3 bases, and 10 bases lay between the germline ends. Germline V CDR1 and CDR2: MNHNS, SASEGT. The CDR3 spans 14 residues. CDR3 DNA sequence: TGTGCCAGCAGTCGGGACCGAGACACCGGGGAGCTGTTTTTT. Its protein product is CASSRDRDTGELFF.

The V gene is TRBV27, the J gene TRBJ1-5; possibly TRBD1 for D (6 bases). CDR1 and CDR2 from the germline V gene are MNHEY and SMNVEV (reference sequence). V was pared by 6 bases and J by 3 bases, with 9 bases between. The CDR3 runs to 13 residues. As DNA, the CDR3 is TGTGCCAGCAGCCCAGGGGTCAATCAGCCCCAGCATTTT. Translation: CASSPGVNQPQHF.

In regard to this clone: The junction shows a germline mismatch at one end, possibly a read error. The gene calls are TRBV5-1 and TRBJ1-4; D is ambiguous. This CDR3 comprises 15 residues. Germline V lookup: CDR1 SGHRS, CDR2 YFSETQ. The CDR3 region is CASNLEGAGDEKLFF. For the CDR3, the DNA is TGCGCCAGCAACTTGGAGGGAGCCGGGGATGAAAAACTGTTTTTT.

The CDR3 DNA follows: TGCGCCAGCAGCTCAACTAGCGTCTCCTACGAGCAGTACTTC. Translation gives CASSSTSVSYEQYF. V usage is TRBV4-1 and J usage is TRBJ2-7; 7 bases line up with TRBD2. CDR1 MGHRA and CDR2 YSYEKL come from the germline V gene. Germline trimming cut 5 bases from V and 0 bases from J; bases unmatched to any gene: 4. The CDR3 has 14 residues.

The V call is TRBV4-2, the J call TRBJ1-1; D not resolved. In germline, CDR1 is LGHNA, CDR2 YNFKEQ. The length of the CDR3 is 14 residues. Deletions cut 3 bases from V and 1 base from J, with 9 bases between. The CDR3 DNA reads as TGTGCCAGCAGCCACCCTGGTAGGAACACTGAAGCTTTCTTT. Translating it yields CASSHPGRNTEAFF.

The chain links TRBV7-9 to TRBJ2-7; 8 positions match TRBD1. This CDR3 region has 14 residues. Germline lookup yields CDR1 SEHNR and CDR2 FQNEAQ (reference sequence). J lost 1 base, V lost 8 bases, and 7 bases had no gene match. CDR3 sequence (DNA): TGTGCCAGCGAACAGGGGGTTGGGTCCTACGAGCAGTACTTC. The encoded protein is CASEQGVGSYEQYF. The variable domain in full, completed from reference TRBV7-9 and TRBJ2-7, reads DTGVSQNPRHKITKRGQNVTFRCDPISEHNRLYWYRQTLGQGPEFLTYFQNEAQLEKSRLLSDRFSAERPKGSFSTLEIQRTEQGDSAMYLCASEQGVGSYEQYFGPGTRLTVT.

The chain uses TRBV6-5 and TRBJ1-2, with D perhaps TRBD1 (6 bases). The CDR3 length is 15 residues. The V gene lost 5 bases and the J gene lost 8 bases, with 21 bases spanning the gap. The V gene's germline CDR1 is MNHEY and CDR2 SVGAGI. The chain's CDR3 is CASSNPGRGMEGYTF. CDR3 nucleotide sequence: TGTGCCAGCAGTAACCCAGGCAGGGGAATGGAAGGCTACACCTTC.

J is TRBJ1-2 and V is TRBV2, with D perhaps matching TRBD1 (5 bases). Per the germline V gene, CDR1 is SNHLY and CDR2 is FYNNEI. The CDR3 sequence is 15 residues long. V lost 7 bases to trimming and J lost 0 bases, with 15 bases between them. CDR3 bases: TGTGCCAGCACTGAGCAGGGAATAGCTAACTATGGCTACACCTTC. It specifies CASTEQGIANYGYTF.

V is TRBV19 and J is TRBJ2-7; tentatively, D is TRBD2 (6 bases). V lost 7 bases and J lost 3, with 16 bases in between. Germline V gene lookup returns CDR1 LNHDA and CDR2 SQIVND (reference sequence). This CDR3 region has 14 residues. CDR3 loop: CASMHGTQSYEQYF. The DNA of the CDR3 is TGTGCCAGTATGCACGGGACTCAGAGCTACGAGCAGTACTTC.

The rearrangement uses TRBV14 and TRBJ2-1; TRBD1 is a possible D gene (7 bases). The CDR3 has 16 residues. Trimming shortened V by 4 bases and J by 4 bases, and 17 bases separated the two germline ends. Germline V CDR1 and CDR2: SGHDN, FVKESK. DNA of the CDR3: TGTGCCAGCAGCCCCCCCCGGCAGGGGGGATACAATGAGCAGTTCTTC. It is translated as CASSPPRQGGYNEQFF.

The chain links TRBV28 to TRBJ1-5; no reliable D call. Trimming took 3 bases from V and 1 from J, leaving 7 bases between them. CDR1 and CDR2 (germline): MDHEN, SYDVKM. The CDR3 contains 14 residues. The CDR3 sequence is CASSLGTSNQPQHF. CDR3 DNA sequence: TGTGCCAGCAGTTTGGGCACCAGCAATCAGCCCCAGCATTTT.

The J gene is TRBJ2-2, the V gene TRBV27; 7 bases fit TRBD1. Looked up from germline, CDR1 is MNHEY and CDR2 is SMNVEV (reference sequence). This CDR3 region has 14 residues. The V and J ends lost 7 bases and 3 bases, in that order; junction bases with no gene match: 5. The CDR3 nucleotides read TGTGCCAGCACCAAGGACAGGTACACCGGGGAGCTGTTTTTT. This encodes CASTKDRYTGELFF.

The rearrangement joins TRBV7-3 to TRBJ2-4, with D unclear. Germline lookup yields CDR1 SGHTA and CDR2 FQGTGA. The V gene lost 4 bases and the J gene lost 6 bases, with 13 bases spanning the gap. This CDR3 is built from 14 residues. The CDR3 bases are TGTGCCAGCAGCTCCCCCCCGGTTTTAAACATTCAGTACTTC. Amino acids: CASSSPPVLNIQYF.